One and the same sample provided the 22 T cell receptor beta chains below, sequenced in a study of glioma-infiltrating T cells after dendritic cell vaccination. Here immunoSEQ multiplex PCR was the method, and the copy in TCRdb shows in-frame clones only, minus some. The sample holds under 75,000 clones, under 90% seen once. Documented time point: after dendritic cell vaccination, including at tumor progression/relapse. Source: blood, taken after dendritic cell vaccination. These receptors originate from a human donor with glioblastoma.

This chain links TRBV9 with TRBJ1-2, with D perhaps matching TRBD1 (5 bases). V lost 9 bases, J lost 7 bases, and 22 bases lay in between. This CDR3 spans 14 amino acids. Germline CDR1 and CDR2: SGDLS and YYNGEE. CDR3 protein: CAKCLGLPGGGYTF. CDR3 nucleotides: TGTGCCAAATGCTTAGGCTTGCCGGGGGGTGGCTACACCTTC.

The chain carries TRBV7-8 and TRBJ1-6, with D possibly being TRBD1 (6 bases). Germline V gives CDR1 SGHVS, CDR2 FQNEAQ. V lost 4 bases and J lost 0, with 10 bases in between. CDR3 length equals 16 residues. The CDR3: CASSSDRSSYNSPLHF. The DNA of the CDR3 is TGTGCCAGCAGCTCAGACAGGAGCTCCTATAATTCACCCCTCCACTTT.

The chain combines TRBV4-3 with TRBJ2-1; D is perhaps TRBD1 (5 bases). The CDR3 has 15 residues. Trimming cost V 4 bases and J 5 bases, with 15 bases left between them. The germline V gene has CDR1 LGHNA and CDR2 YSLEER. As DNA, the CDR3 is TGCGCCAGCAGCCTAACAGGACCTGGCGACAATGAGCAGTTCTTC. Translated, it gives CASSLTGPGDNEQFF.

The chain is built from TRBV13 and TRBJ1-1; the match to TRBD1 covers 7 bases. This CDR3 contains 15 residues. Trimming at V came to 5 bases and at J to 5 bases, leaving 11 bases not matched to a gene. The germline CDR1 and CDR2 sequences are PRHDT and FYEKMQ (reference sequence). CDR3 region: CASSRADRIRTEAFF. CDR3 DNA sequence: TGTGCCAGCAGCCGAGCGGACAGGATTCGGACTGAAGCTTTCTTT. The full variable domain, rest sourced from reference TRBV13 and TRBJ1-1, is AAGVIQSPRHLIKEKRETATLKCYPIPRHDTVYWYQQGPGQDPQFLISFYEKMQSDKGSIPDRFSAQQFSDYHSELNMSSLELGDSALYFCASSRADRIRTEAFFGQGTRLTVV.

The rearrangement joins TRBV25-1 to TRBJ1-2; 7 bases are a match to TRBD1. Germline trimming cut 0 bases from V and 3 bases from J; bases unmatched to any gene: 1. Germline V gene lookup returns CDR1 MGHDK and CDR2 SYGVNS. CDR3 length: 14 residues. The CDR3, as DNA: TGTGCCAGCAGTGAATATGGGACAGACTATGGCTACACCTTC. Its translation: CASSEYGTDYGYTF.

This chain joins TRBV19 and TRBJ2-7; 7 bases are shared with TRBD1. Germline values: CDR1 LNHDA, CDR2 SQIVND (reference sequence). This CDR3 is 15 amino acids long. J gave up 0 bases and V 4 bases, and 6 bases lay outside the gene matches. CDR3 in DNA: TGTGCCAGTAGTACGGACAGGACCTCCTCCTACGAGCAGTACTTC. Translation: CASSTDRTSSYEQYF.

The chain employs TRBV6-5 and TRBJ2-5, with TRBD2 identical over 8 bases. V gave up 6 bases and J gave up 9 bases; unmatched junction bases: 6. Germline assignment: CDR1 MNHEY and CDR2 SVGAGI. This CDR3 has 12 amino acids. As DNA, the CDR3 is TGTGCCAGCAGGCCGCTCGGGGGGGCCCAGTACTTC. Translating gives CASRPLGGAQYF.

The CDR3 here is CASSRLADGYTF. The CDR3 DNA is TGTGCCAGCAGCCGTTTGGCAGATGGCTACACCTTC. This rearrangement joins TRBV6-5 to TRBJ1-2; D unresolved. The CDR3 has 12 residues. V lost 6 bases, J lost 6 bases, and 11 bases lay in between. Germline CDR1 MNHEY, CDR2 SVGAGI.

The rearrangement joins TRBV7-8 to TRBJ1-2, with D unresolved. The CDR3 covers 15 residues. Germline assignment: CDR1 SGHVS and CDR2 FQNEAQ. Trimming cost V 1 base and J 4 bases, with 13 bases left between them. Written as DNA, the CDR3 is TGTGCCAGCAGCTTAGGGATTGCGGAAACCTATGGCTACACCTTC. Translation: CASSLGIAETYGYTF.

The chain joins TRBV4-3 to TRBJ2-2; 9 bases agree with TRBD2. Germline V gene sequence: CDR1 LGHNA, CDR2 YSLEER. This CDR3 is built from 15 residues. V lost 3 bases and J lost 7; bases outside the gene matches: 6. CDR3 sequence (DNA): TGCGCCAGCAGCCATGGGAGTAGCGGGGGCGGGGAGCTGTTTTTT. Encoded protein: CASSHGSSGGGELFF.

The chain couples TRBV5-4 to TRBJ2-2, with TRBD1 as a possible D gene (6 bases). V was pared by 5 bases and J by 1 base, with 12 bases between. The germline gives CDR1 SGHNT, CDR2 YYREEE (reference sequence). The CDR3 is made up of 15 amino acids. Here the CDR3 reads CASSRDTLNTGELFF. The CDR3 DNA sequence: TGTGCCAGCAGTCGGGACACATTGAACACCGGGGAGCTGTTTTTT. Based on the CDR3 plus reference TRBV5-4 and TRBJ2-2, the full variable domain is ETGVTQSPTHLIKTRGQQVTLRCSSQSGHNTVSWYQQALGQGPQFIFQYYREEENGRGNFPPRFSGLQFPNYSSELNVNALELDDSALYLCASSRDTLNTGELFFGEGSRLTVL.

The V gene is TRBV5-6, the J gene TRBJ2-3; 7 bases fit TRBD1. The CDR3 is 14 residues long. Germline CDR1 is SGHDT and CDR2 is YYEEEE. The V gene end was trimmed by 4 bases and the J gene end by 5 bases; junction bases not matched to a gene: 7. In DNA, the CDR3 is TGTGCCAGCAGCCGTCCCCCAGGGGGAGATACGCAGTATTTT. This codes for CASSRPPGGDTQYF. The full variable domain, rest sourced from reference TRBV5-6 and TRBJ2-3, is DAGVTQSPTHLIKTRGQQVTLRCSPKSGHDTVSWYQQALGQGPQFIFQYYEEEERQRGNFPDRFSGHQFPNYSSELNVNALLLGDSALYLCASSRPPGGDTQYFGPGTRLTVL.

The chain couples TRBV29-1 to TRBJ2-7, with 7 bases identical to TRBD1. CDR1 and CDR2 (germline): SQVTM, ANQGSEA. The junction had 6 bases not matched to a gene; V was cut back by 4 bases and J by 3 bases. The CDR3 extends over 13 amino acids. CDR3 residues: CSVGDRRIYEQYF. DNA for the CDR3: TGCAGCGTTGGGGACAGACGGATCTACGAGCAGTACTTC.

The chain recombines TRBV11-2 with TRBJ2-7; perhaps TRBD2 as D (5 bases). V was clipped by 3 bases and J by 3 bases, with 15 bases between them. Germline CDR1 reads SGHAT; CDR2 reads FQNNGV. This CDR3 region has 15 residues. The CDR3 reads CASSLALAGLYEQYF. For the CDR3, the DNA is TGTGCCAGCAGCTTGGCCCTAGCTGGCCTCTACGAGCAGTACTTC.

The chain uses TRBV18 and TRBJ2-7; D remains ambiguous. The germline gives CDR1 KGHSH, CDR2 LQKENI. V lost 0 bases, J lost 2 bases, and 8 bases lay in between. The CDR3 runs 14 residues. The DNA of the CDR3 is TGTGCCAGCTCACCACCGAGAGATACCTACGAGCAGTACTTC. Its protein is CASSPPRDTYEQYF.

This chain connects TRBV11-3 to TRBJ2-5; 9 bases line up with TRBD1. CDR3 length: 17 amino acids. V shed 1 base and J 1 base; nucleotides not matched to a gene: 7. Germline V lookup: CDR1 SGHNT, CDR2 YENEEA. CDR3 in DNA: TGTGCCAGCAGCTTAGTATCCGGGACAGGGCCCCAAGAGACCCAGTACTTC. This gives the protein CASSLVSGTGPQETQYF.

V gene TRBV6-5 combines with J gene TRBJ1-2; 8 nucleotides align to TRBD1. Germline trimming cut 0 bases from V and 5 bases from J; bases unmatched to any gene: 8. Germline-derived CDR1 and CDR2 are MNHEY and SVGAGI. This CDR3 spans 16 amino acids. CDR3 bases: TGTGCCAGCAGTTACTCGACCCGGACAGGGAGTTATGGCTACACCTTC. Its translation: CASSYSTRTGSYGYTF.

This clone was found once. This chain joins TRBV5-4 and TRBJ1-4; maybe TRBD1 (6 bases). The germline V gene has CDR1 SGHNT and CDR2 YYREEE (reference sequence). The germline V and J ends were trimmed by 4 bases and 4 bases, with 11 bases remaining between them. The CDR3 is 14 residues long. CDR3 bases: TGTGCCAGCAGCCTGGACAGATATAATGAAAAACTGTTTTTT. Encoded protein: CASSLDRYNEKLFF.

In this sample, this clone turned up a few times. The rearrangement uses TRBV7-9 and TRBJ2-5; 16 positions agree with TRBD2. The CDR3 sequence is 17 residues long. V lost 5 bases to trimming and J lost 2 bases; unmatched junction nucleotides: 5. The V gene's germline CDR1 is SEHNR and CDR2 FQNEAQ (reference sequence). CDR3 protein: CASSRQGLAGGQETQYF. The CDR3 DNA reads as TGTGCCAGCAGCCGACAGGGACTAGCGGGGGGGCAAGAGACCCAGTACTTC. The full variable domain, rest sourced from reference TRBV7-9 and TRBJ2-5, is DTGVSQNPRHKITKRGQNVTFRCDPISEHNRLYWYRQTLGQGPEFLTYFQNEAQLEKSRLLSDRFSAERPKGSFSTLEIQRTEQGDSAMYLCASSRQGLAGGQETQYFGPGTRLLVL.

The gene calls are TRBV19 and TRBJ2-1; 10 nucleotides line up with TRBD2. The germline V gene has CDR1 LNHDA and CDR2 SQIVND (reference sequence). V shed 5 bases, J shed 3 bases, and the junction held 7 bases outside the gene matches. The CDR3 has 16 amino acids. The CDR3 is CASSRVIAGGYNEQFF. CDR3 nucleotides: TGTGCCAGTAGTCGAGTAATAGCGGGGGGCTACAATGAGCAGTTCTTC. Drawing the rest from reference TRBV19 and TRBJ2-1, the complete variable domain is DGGITQSPKYLFRKEGQNVTLSCEQNLNHDAMYWYRQDPGQGLRLIYYSQIVNDFQKGDIAEGYSVSREKKESFPLTVTSAQKNPTAFYLCASSRVIAGGYNEQFFGPGTRLTVL.

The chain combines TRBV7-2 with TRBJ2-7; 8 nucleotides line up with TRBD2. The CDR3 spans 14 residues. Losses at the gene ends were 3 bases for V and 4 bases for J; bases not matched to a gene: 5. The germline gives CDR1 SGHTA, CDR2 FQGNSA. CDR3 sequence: CASSFAGGLYEQYF. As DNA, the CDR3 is TGTGCCAGCAGCTTTGCGGGGGGACTGTACGAGCAGTACTTC.

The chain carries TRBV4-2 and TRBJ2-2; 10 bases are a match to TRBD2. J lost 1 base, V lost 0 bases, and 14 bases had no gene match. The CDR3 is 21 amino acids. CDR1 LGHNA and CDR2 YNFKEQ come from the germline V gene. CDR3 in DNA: TGTGCCAGCAGCCAAGATAATAGCGGGGGGTTTATCCCATGGAACACCGGGGAGCTGTTTTTT. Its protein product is CASSQDNSGGFIPWNTGELFF.